The rows below give T cell receptor beta chains drawn from one sample of a study of blood T cell repertoires in COVID-19. Measured with immunoSEQ multiplex PCR; TCRdb has only the in-frame clones, and not every one. Of tens of thousands of clones listed, about nine tenths are singletons. Sequencing was done on a sample of peripheral blood. All receptors come from a man aged 45 to 65 with acute or convalescent COVID-19. Each CDR3 is given with its conserved first and last residue. The D gene is left open where the match is weak. Size tells how often a clone was seen (once, few, many) or the class of an expanded clone, and some rows leave it out.

J gene | V gene | clone size | D gene | CDR3 DNA | CDR3 protein
TRBJ1-3 | TRBV19 | . | . | TGTGCCAGTATCCCCAACGGGGGAGACACCATATATTTT | CASIPNGGDTIYF
TRBJ2-7 | TRBV27 | . | TRBD1 | TGTGCCAGCAGTCGAGCACGGGACAGGGGACTCTACGAGCAGTACTTC | CASSRARDRGLYEQYF
TRBJ1-1 | TRBV5-1 | . | TRBD1 | TGCGCCAGCAGCCCGGGACAGGAGCCGAATACTGAAGCTTTCTTT | CASSPGQEPNTEAFF
TRBJ2-3 | TRBV5-5 | once | . | TGTGCCAGCAGCTGGGGGGTCGGTTTAGATACGCAGTATTTT | CASSWGVGLDTQYF
TRBJ1-2 | TRBV7-9 | . | . | TGTGCCAGCAGCTTAGCCGAGGACTATGGCTACACCTTC | CASSLAEDYGYTF
TRBJ1-1 | TRBV9 | . | . | TGTGCCAGCACCCTGACAGACCTGAACACTGAAGCTTTCTTT | CASTLTDLNTEAFF
TRBJ2-7 | TRBV27 | . | TRBD2 | TGTGCCAGCAGTTTAAGCGGGAGGAGCGCCTACGAGCAGTACTTC | CASSLSGRSAYEQYF
TRBJ1-3 | TRBV5-1 | few | . | TGCGCCAGCAGCCAGGGACTTACTGGAAACACCATATATTTT | CASSQGLTGNTIYF
TRBJ2-1 | TRBV5-1 | . | TRBD1 | TGCGCCAGCAGCCCTGGACAGGGTATTGGCAATGAGCAGTTCTTC | CASSPGQGIGNEQFF
TRBJ1-2 | TRBV15 | . | TRBD1 | TGTGCCACCAGCAGCAACATATACGGGACACAGGGGAGAGGCTACACCTTC | CATSSNIYGTQGRGYTF
TRBJ2-5 | TRBV27 | once | . | TGTGCCAGCAGTTTAATAGGGGTAGGAGAGACCCAGTACTTC | CASSLIGVGETQYF
TRBJ1-1 | TRBV18 | . | . | TGTGCCAGCTCACCCGATGGGCGGGGTTTCACTGAAGCTTTCTTT | CASSPDGRGFTEAFF
TRBJ2-1 | TRBV6-5 | . | TRBD1 | TGTGCCAGCAGTTCGGACAGGGCCCTCACCTACAATGAGCAGTTCTTC | CASSSDRALTYNEQFF
TRBJ2-3 | TRBV13 | . | . | TGTGCCAGCAGCTTAGGACCGGGAAGAACAGATACGCAGTATTTT | CASSLGPGRTDTQYF
TRBJ1-2 | TRBV5-5 | . | . | TGTGCCAGCAGCCCATCCCCCGGACAATATGGCTACACCTTC | CASSPSPGQYGYTF
TRBJ2-7 | TRBV14 | . | TRBD2 | TGTGCCAGCAGCCAAGGGATACTAGCGGGAATCGAGTACGAGCAGTACTTC | CASSQGILAGIEYEQYF
TRBJ2-1 | TRBV19 | . | TRBD2 | TGTGCCAGTAGTACCGGGGGGGAAGCGTTCTTC | CASSTGGEAFF
TRBJ1-2 | TRBV28 | few | . | TGTGCCAGCACCCTTGGAGATGGCTACACCTTC | CASTLGDGYTF
TRBJ1-1 | TRBV24-1 | . | . | TGTGCCGCAGGAGACAGGAACACTGAAGCTTTCTTT | CAAGDRNTEAFF
TRBJ1-5 | TRBV6-1 | . | . | TGTGCCAGCAGTGAGGCAGGGTTACCCAATCAGCCCCAGCATTTT | CASSEAGLPNQPQHF
TRBJ2-4 | TRBV6-5 | . | . | TGTGCCAGCACTCAGGGGGGTATGGCCAAAAACATTCAGTACTTC | CASTQGGMAKNIQYF
TRBJ2-1 | TRBV7-3 | . | TRBD2 | TGTGCCAGCAGCTTAAGCGGGGAGGGCTACAATGAGCAGTTCTTC | CASSLSGEGYNEQFF
TRBJ2-2 | TRBV9 | few | . | TGTGCCAGCAGCGTAGCTTCAAGGGAGCGCGGCGGGGAGCTGTTTTTT | CASSVASRERGGELFF
TRBJ2-7 | TRBV24-1 | few | . | TGTGCCACCAGTGACAATCGAGGCGGCGGACTCTACGAGCAGTACTTC | CATSDNRGGGLYEQYF
TRBJ2-1 | TRBV27 | once | TRBD1 | TGTGCCAGCAGTCCGAGATCGACAGGGGGCAGGAACAATGAGCAGTTCTTC | CASSPRSTGGRNNEQFF
TRBJ1-1 | TRBV3-1/TRBV3-2 | . | . | TGTGCCAGCAGCCGACCCGGGAGCACTGAAGCTTTCTTT | CASSRPGSTEAFF
TRBJ2-7 | TRBV5-5 | . | . | TGTGCCAGCAGCTTGGGATCGGGGGCCTACGAGCAGTACTTC | CASSLGSGAYEQYF
TRBJ2-5 | TRBV5-4 | . | TRBD2 | TGTGCCAGCAGCTTGGGTGGTGGCGGGGGGAGCCTTGTGGAGACCCAGTACTTC | CASSLGGGGGSLVETQYF
TRBJ1-5 | TRBV6-1 | . | . | TGTGCCAGCAGTGTATCGGCCAGGTCTTACAATCAGCCCCAGCATTTT | CASSVSARSYNQPQHF
TRBJ1-5 | TRBV19 | . | . | TGTGCCAGTAGTACGGGGAATCAGCCCCAGCATTTT | CASSTGNQPQHF
TRBJ2-3 | TRBV7-9 | once | . | TGTGCCAGCAGCGCTATCCGGGACACAGATACGCAGTATTTT | CASSAIRDTDTQYF
TRBJ2-1 | TRBV3-1/TRBV3-2 | . | TRBD1 | TGTGCCAGCCGAGCCCGGGACAGGGATATCTACAATGAGCAGTTCTTC | CASRARDRDIYNEQFF
TRBJ1-2 | TRBV13 | . | TRBD1 | TGTGCCAGCAGCTCCAGGGGGAATGGCTACACCTTC | CASSSRGNGYTF
TRBJ2-4 | TRBV6-5 | . | . | TGTGCCAGCAACAGGTCTGGGGCGTCCAAAAACATTCAGTACTTC | CASNRSGASKNIQYF
TRBJ1-1 | TRBV6-5 | . | TRBD1 | TGTGCCAGCATTGCAGGGGGCAGGAACACTGAAGCTTTCTTT | CASIAGGRNTEAFF
TRBJ1-2 | TRBV5-1 | once | TRBD1 | TGCGCCAGCAGCTCCCCAGACAGGGAAGGTGGCTACACCTTC | CASSSPDREGGYTF
TRBJ1-1 | TRBV19 | . | . | TGTGCCAGTAGTAACCCCCGGACACTTGAAGCTTTCTTT | CASSNPRTLEAFF
TRBJ2-3 | TRBV29-1 | . | TRBD1 | TGCAGCGTTGTTCTCACGACAGGGGCGATTACAGATACGCAGTATTTT | CSVVLTTGAITDTQYF
TRBJ1-1 | TRBV7-9 | . | . | TGTGCCAGCAGCTTAGACGCCGGCACTGAAGCTTTCTTT | CASSLDAGTEAFF
TRBJ2-5 | TRBV4-2 | . | TRBD1 | TGTGCCAGCAGCCCGACCCGAGACAGGGGGGAGACCCAGTACTTC | CASSPTRDRGETQYF
TRBJ2-5 | TRBV14 | . | . | TGTGCCAGCAGCCAAAGGTGGGGAGAAGGGAAAGAGACCCAGTACTTC | CASSQRWGEGKETQYF